This T cell receptor beta chain stems from a study of technical replicates of blood from four donors. CDR3 length: 15 amino acids. The V and J ends lost 6 bases and 5 bases, in that order; junction bases with no gene match: 9. The germline V gene has CDR1 KGHSH and CDR2 LQKENI. The protocol was immunoSEQ multiplex PCR, while the TCRdb copy is restricted to in-frame clones and leaves out a portion. The sample yields some 56,000 clones, nearly 95% seen once. The receptor was isolated from a human donor in good health. Some clones in this sample may be carry-over from other donors' samples. What was sequenced was PBMCs. The rearrangement links TRBV18 to TRBJ1-1, with 10 bases aligning to TRBD1. The CDR3 sequence is CASSADRGGGTEAFF. Here the CDR3 DNA reads TGTGCCAGCTCCGCGGACAGGGGGGGAGGTACTGAAGCTTTCTTT.